Presented here are 22 T cell receptor beta chains from one specimen sequenced in a study of Graves' ophthalmopathy and Graves' hyperthyroidism. RNA transcripts were the source from which TCR beta CDR3 regions were amplified. HTBI-primed RT-PCR formed the first round, and a multiplex PCR formed the second. TCRdb called the multiplex PCR reads again in MiXCR, with one record for every CDR3 protein. The table records approximately 1.2 million distinct CDR3 sequences, roughly two fifths of them present only once. The specimen was peripheral blood or thyroid tissue (not recorded which). Receptor source: an adult man with Graves' hyperthyroidism.

This clonotype was counted at least ten times. V is TRBV13 and J is TRBJ1-1, with D possibly TRBD1 on 5 matching bases. V shed 5 bases and J shed 3 bases, with 22 bases lying between them. The CDR3 spans 17 residues. Germline V lookup: CDR1 PRHDT, CDR2 FYEKMQ (reference sequence). CDR3 DNA sequence: TGTGCCAGCAGCCCGCAAGGGGAGGGGAGATTGGACACTGAAGCTTTCTTT. As protein: CASSPQGEGRLDTEAFF.

The V and J genes are TRBV27 and TRBJ2-5, with D unresolved. V was clipped by 0 bases and J by 5 bases, with 13 bases between them. The CDR3 loop spans 15 amino acids. CDR1 is MNHEY and CDR2 is SMNVEV in the germline V gene (reference sequence). As DNA, the CDR3 is TGTGCCAGCAGTTTATCGTATCAAACGGGCGAGACCCAGTACTTC. Its translation: CASSLSYQTGETQYF.

This clonotype was detected a few times. The V gene is TRBV7-2, the J gene TRBJ2-3; either TRBD1 or TRBD2 may supply D (5 bases each). Germline CDR1 and CDR2: SGHTA and FQGNSA. V was cut by 1 base and J by 0 bases, with 8 bases left in between. The CDR3 contains 15 residues. The CDR3 protein is CASSLVGESTDTQYF. The DNA for the CDR3 is TGTGCCAGCAGCTTAGTGGGGGAGAGCACAGATACGCAGTATTTT.

This clonotype was observed many times. The V call is TRBV20-1, the J call TRBJ1-1, with D possibly TRBD1 on 5 matching bases. The V gene lost 3 bases and the J gene lost 11 bases, with 22 bases spanning the gap. The CDR3 length is 14 residues. The germline V gene has CDR1 DFQATT and CDR2 SNEGSKA (reference sequence). CDR3 sequence reads: CSARGPIYHRLAFF. The DNA of the CDR3 is TGCAGTGCTAGGGGACCCATTTATCACCGGCTGGCTTTCTTT.

This clonotype appeared many times. The V gene is TRBV7-9, the J gene TRBJ1-4, with TRBD1 as a possible D gene (6 bases). The germline V gene has CDR1 SEHNR and CDR2 FQNEAQ (reference sequence). V dropped 2 bases and J dropped 5 bases, with 9 bases sitting between them. The CDR3 consists of 14 residues. CDR3 in amino acids: CASSLQDRNEKLFF. The CDR3 bases are TGTGCCAGCAGCTTACAGGACAGAAATGAAAAACTGTTTTTT.

This clonotype was counted many times. V gene TRBV10-1 combines with J gene TRBJ2-5, with 8 bases matching TRBD1. V was clipped by 0 bases and J by 5 bases; unmatched bases: 8. The CDR3 has 16 residues. In germline, CDR1 is WNHNN, CDR2 SYGVQD (reference sequence). This chain's CDR3 is CASSESAAGGWETQYF. The DNA for the CDR3 is TGCGCCAGCAGTGAGTCAGCGGCAGGGGGCTGGGAGACCCAGTACTTC.

This clonotype was detected a few times. This chain connects TRBV29-1 to TRBJ2-5, with D maybe TRBD2 (6 bases). In germline, CDR1 is SQVTM, CDR2 ANQGSEA. CDR3 size: 12 residues. The germline V and J ends were trimmed by 5 bases and 3 bases, with 10 bases remaining between them. CDR3 sequence: CSVRSGEETQYF. The CDR3, as DNA: TGCAGCGTTCGATCGGGGGAAGAGACCCAGTACTTC.

The J gene is TRBJ1-5, the V gene TRBV6-1; D gene unclear. The V gene lost 2 bases and the J gene lost 11 bases, with 7 bases spanning the gap. CDR3 length: 11 amino acids. Germline V lookup: CDR1 MNHNS, CDR2 SASEGT. The CDR3 coding sequence is TGTGCCAGCAGTGAACAGGCGGCCCAGCATTTT. Its protein product is CASSEQAAQHF.

This clonotype was recorded a few times. A much larger clonotype is one base distant, so this may be a read error. The CDR3 nucleotides are TGCAGCGTTGAACAGGCCTACGAGCAGTACTTC. Its translation: CSVEQAYEQYF. The rearrangement uses TRBV29-1 and TRBJ2-7; D is unresolved. V was clipped by 2 bases and J by 2 bases, with 4 bases between them. The length of the CDR3 is 11 residues. Per the germline V gene, CDR1 is SQVTM and CDR2 is ANQGSEA.

There are many counts of this clonotype. This chain joins TRBV10-1 and TRBJ2-7, with 7 bases lining up with TRBD1. Germline assignment: CDR1 WNHNN and CDR2 SYGVQD (reference sequence). The CDR3 is made up of 14 amino acids. J lost 6 bases, V lost 8 bases, and 13 bases had no gene match. CDR3 loop: CASGPKAAGGEQYF. Written as DNA, the CDR3 is TGCGCCAGCGGACCTAAGGCTGCAGGGGGCGAGCAGTACTTC.

This clonotype was observed many times. V gene TRBV6-5 combines with J gene TRBJ1-5, with a possible D match to TRBD1 (5 bases). The CDR3 has 16 amino acids. CDR1 and CDR2 (germline): MNHEY, SVGAGI. Trimming cost V 6 bases and J 6 bases, with 21 bases left between them. CDR3 region: CASSPWGRGEGQPQHF. CDR3 nucleotides: TGTGCCAGCAGCCCATGGGGCCGGGGGGAAGGTCAGCCCCAGCATTTT.

This clonotype was seen at least ten times. This rearrangement joins TRBV12-3 or TRBV12-4 to TRBJ1-5; D unresolved. V lost 6 bases, J lost 3 bases, and 6 bases lay in between. The CDR3 loop spans 12 amino acids. The CDR3 region has the DNA TGTGCCAGCAGACAGCACAATCAGCCCCAGCATTTT. It is translated as CASRQHNQPQHF.

In this sample, this clonotype turned up many times. This CDR3 reads CASSSGGTSVEQYF. DNA for the CDR3: TGTGCCAGCAGCAGCGGTGGGACTAGCGTAGAGCAGTACTTC. The chain employs TRBV7-9 and TRBJ2-7, with 10 positions matching TRBD2. Germline V gene lookup returns CDR1 SEHNR and CDR2 FQNEAQ (reference sequence). Germline trimming cut 5 bases from V and 7 bases from J; bases unmatched to any gene: 8. The CDR3 has 14 amino acids.

The rearrangement links TRBV7-9 to TRBJ1-6, with a possible D match to TRBD1 (5 bases). The CDR3 spans 13 residues. The ends were cut back, 5 bases at V and 8 bases at J, with 10 bases in the middle. CDR1 is SEHNR, CDR2 FQNEAQ, per germline (reference sequence). CDR3 DNA sequence: TGTGCCAGCAGCGGGGGTTCTTATTCACCCCTCCACTTT. This encodes CASSGGSYSPLHF.

In this sample, this clonotype turned up many times. The CDR3 reads CASSLGGRSEETQYF. The CDR3 region has the DNA TGTGCCAGCAGCTTAGGGGGTCGTTCCGAAGAGACCCAGTACTTC. The chain combines TRBV7-2 with TRBJ2-5; D unclear. Germline CDR1 SGHTA, CDR2 FQGNSA. This CDR3 region has 15 residues. V lost 1 base to trimming and J lost 3 bases, with 12 bases between them.

The V gene is TRBV12-3 or TRBV12-4, the J gene TRBJ2-5; D may be TRBD1 or TRBD2 (5 bases each). The CDR3 is made up of 17 amino acids. Trimming removed 6 bases at V and 0 bases at J, with 20 bases between. This CDR3 is CASSHPPGPEYQETQYF. CDR3 nucleotides: TGTGCCAGCAGCCACCCCCCGGGACCTGAGTACCAAGAGACCCAGTACTTC.

The chain couples TRBV7-9 to TRBJ1-2; a possible D gene is TRBD1 (5 bases). CDR1 SEHNR and CDR2 FQNEAQ come from the germline V gene (reference sequence). V lost 5 bases and J 8 bases, leaving 21 bases between the germline ends. This CDR3 has 15 amino acids. The CDR3 loop is CASSNGDPRWEGYTF. In DNA, the CDR3 is TGTGCCAGCAGCAATGGGGACCCCCGATGGGAAGGCTACACCTTC.

The rearrangement joins TRBV7-3 to TRBJ2-2, with D possibly matching TRBD1 (5 bases). V was shortened by 2 bases and J by 4 bases, with 11 bases between the two germline ends. The CDR3 sequence is 15 residues long. Germline loops: CDR1 SGHTA, CDR2 FQGTGA. The CDR3 coding sequence is TGTGCCAGCAGCTTAGGTGAAGGGGCCACCGGGGAGCTGTTTTTT. This encodes CASSLGEGATGELFF. Based on the CDR3 plus reference TRBV7-3 and TRBJ2-2, the full variable domain is GAGVSQTPSNKVTEKGKYVELRCDPISGHTALYWYRQSLGQGPEFLIYFQGTGAADDSGLPNDRFFAVRPEGSVSTLKIQRTERGDSAVYLCASSLGEGATGELFFGEGSRLTVL.

This clonotype was recorded many times. This sequence joins TRBV14 and TRBJ2-7; D call uncertain. Trimming removed 1 base from V and 7 bases from J, with 11 bases in between. Germline lookup yields CDR1 SGHDN and CDR2 FVKESK. The CDR3 sequence is 13 residues long. For the CDR3, the DNA is TGTGCCAGCAGCCAAGCCAAATTTGGGGAGCAGTACTTC. Amino acid sequence: CASSQAKFGEQYF.

V is TRBV29-1 and J is TRBJ1-3; perhaps TRBD1 as D (6 bases). The CDR3 length is 16 residues. Deletions cut 0 bases from V and 0 bases from J, with 12 bases between. CDR1 is SQVTM and CDR2 is ANQGSEA in the germline V gene. This chain's CDR3 is CSVEDLGQSSGNTIYF. As DNA, the CDR3 is TGCAGCGTTGAAGATCTTGGACAGAGCTCTGGAAACACCATATATTTT.

This clonotype has ten or more counts. The rearrangement uses TRBV10-1 and TRBJ1-1; unclear D gene. The CDR3 sequence is 11 residues long. V lost 11 bases to trimming and J lost 6 bases, with 13 bases between them. The germline V gene encodes CDR1 WNHNN and CDR2 SYGVQD (reference sequence). The CDR3 DNA is TGCGCCTGGACGACTACAGCTGAAGCTTTCTTT. It specifies CAWTTTAEAFF.

A few counts support this clonotype. The chain combines TRBV20-1 with TRBJ1-1; D is possibly TRBD1 (6 bases). The V gene lost 4 bases and the J gene lost 6 bases, with 15 bases spanning the gap. Looked up from germline, CDR1 is DFQATT and CDR2 is SNEGSKA (reference sequence). This CDR3 spans 13 amino acids. CDR3 DNA: TGCAGTGCTATTGAGGGGGGAAACTCTGAAGCTTTCTTT. Translated: CSAIEGGNSEAFF.